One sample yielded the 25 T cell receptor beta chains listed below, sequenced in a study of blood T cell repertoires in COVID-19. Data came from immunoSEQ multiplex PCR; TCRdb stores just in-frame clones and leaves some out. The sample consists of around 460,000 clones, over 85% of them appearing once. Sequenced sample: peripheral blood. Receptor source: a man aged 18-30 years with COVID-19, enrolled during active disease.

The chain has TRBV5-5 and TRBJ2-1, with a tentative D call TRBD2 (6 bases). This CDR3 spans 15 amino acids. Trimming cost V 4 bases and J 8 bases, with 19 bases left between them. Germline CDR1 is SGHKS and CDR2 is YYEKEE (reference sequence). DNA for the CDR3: TGTGCCAGCAGCATCATCGGAGGGCGCGTCCATGAGCAGTTCTTC. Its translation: CASSIIGGRVHEQFF.

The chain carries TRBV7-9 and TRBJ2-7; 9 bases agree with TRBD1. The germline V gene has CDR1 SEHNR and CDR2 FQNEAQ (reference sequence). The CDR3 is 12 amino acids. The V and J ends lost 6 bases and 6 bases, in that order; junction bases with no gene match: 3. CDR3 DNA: TGTGCCAGCAGAGCGGACAGGGGCGAGCAGTACTTC. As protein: CASRADRGEQYF.

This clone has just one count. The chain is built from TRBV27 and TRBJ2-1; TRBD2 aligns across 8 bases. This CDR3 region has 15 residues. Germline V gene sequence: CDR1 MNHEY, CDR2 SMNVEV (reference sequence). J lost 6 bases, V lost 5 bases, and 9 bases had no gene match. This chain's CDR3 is CASSNRIAGINEQFF. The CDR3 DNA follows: TGTGCCAGCAGTAACAGAATAGCGGGAATCAATGAGCAGTTCTTC.

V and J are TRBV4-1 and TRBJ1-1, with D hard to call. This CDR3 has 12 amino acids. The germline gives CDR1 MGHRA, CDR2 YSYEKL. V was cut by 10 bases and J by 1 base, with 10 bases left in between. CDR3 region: CATGESNTEAFF. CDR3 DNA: TGCGCCACCGGTGAATCGAACACTGAAGCTTTCTTT.

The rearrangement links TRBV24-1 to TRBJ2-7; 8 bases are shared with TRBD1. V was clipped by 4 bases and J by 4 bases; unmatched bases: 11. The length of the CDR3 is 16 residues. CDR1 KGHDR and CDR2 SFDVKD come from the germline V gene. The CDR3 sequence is CATSDARGRAVYEQYF. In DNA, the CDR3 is TGTGCCACCAGTGACGCCAGGGGGCGGGCGGTTTACGAGCAGTACTTC.

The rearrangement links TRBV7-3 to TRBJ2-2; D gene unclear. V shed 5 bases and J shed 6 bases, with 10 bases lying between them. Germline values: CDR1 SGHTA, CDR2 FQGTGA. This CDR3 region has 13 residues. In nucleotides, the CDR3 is TGTGCCAGCAGCGCCGACTTAGCCGGGGAGCTGTTTTTT. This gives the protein CASSADLAGELFF.

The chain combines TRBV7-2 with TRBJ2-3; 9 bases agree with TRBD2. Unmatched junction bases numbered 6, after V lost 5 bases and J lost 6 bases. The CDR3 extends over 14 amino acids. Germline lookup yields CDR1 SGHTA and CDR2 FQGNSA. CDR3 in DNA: TGTGCCAGCAGCATCATAGCGGGGGATGATACGCAGTATTTT. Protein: CASSIIAGDDTQYF.

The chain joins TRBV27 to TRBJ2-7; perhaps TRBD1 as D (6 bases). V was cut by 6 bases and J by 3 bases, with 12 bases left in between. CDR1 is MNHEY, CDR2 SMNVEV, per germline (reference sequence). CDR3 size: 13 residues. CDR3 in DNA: TGTGCCAGCAGCCCCGGACAGATCTACGAGCAGTACTTC. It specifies CASSPGQIYEQYF.

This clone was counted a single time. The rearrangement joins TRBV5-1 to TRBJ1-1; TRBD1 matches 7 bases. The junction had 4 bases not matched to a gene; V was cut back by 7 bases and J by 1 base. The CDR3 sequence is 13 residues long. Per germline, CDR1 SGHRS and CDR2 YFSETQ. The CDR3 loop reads CASDRATNTEAFF. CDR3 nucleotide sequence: TGCGCCAGCGACAGGGCTACGAACACTGAAGCTTTCTTT.

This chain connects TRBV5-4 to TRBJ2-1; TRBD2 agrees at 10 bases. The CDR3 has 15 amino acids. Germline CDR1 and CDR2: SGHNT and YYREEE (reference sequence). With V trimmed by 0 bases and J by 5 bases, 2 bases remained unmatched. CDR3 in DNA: TGTGCCAGCAGCTTGGTTACTAGCGGGAACAATGAGCAGTTCTTC. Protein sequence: CASSLVTSGNNEQFF.

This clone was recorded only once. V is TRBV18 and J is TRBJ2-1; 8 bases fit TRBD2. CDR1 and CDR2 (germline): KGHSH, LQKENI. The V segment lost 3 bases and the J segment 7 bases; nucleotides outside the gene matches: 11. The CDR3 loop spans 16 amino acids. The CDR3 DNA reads TGTGCCAGCTCACCGTGGGTAGCGGGGCGACATAATGAGCAGTTCTTC. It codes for CASSPWVAGRHNEQFF.

CDR3 sequence reads: CASCRDRSGNTIYF. CDR3 sequence (DNA): TGTGCCAGCTGCCGGGACAGAAGCGGAAACACCATATATTTT. The chain joins TRBV5-6 to TRBJ1-3; 7 positions match TRBD1. Germline lookup yields CDR1 SGHDT and CDR2 YYEEEE. V lost 7 bases to trimming and J lost 4 bases; unmatched junction nucleotides: 8. CDR3 size: 14 residues.

CDR3 nucleotides: TGTGCCAGCAGCGATGACAGGGGAAACTATGGCTACACCTTC. Translating gives CASSDDRGNYGYTF. This chain connects TRBV5-4 to TRBJ1-2, with 8 bases matching TRBD1. V was pared by 4 bases and J by 2 bases, with 4 bases of the junction left unmatched. CDR1 and CDR2 from the germline V gene are SGHNT and YYREEE (reference sequence). The length of the CDR3 is 14 residues.

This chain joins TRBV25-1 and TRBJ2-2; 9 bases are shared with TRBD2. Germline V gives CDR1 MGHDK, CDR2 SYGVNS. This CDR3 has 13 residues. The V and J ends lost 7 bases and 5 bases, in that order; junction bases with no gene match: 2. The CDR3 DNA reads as TGTGCCAGCAACCTAGCGGGAACCGGGGAGCTGTTTTTT. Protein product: CASNLAGTGELFF.

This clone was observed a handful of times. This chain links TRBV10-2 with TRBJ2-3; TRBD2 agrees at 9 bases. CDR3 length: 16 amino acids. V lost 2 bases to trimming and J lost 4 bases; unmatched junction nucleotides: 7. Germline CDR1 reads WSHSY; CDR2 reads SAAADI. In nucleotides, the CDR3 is TGCGCCAGCAGTGAGCCCGGACTAGCGAGCTCAGATACGCAGTATTTT. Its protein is CASSEPGLASSDTQYF.

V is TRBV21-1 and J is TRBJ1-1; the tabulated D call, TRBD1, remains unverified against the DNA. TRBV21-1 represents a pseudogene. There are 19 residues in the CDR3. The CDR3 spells CASSKAGVPTATLNTEAFF. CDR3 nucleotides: TGTGCCAGCAGCAAAGCGGGCGTTCCGACAGCGACCTTGAACACTGAAGCTTTCTTT.

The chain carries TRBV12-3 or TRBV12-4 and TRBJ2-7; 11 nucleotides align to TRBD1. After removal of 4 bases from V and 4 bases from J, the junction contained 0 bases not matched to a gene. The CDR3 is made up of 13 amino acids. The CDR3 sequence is CASSWDRGYEQYF. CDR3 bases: TGTGCCAGCAGTTGGGACAGGGGGTACGAGCAGTACTTC.

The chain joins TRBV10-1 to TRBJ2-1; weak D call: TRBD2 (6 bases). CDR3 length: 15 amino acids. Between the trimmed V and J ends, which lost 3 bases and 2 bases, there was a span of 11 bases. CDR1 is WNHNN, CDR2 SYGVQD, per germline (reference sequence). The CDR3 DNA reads TGCGCCAGCAGTGACAGGGACTTAACCTACAATGAGCAGTTCTTC. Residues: CASSDRDLTYNEQFF.

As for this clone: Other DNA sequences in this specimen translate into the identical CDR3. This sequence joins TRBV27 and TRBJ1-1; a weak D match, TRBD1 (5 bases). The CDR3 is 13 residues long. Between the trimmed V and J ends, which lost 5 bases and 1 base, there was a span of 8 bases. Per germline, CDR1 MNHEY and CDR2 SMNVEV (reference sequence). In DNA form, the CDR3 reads TGTGCCAGCAGTCTCCAGGGGAACACTGAAGCTTTCTTT. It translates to CASSLQGNTEAFF.

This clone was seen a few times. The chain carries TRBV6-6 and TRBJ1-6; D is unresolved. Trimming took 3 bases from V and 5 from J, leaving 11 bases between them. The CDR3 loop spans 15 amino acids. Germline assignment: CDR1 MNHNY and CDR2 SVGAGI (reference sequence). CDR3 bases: TGTGCCAGCAGTTATAGCCCTAATAATAATTCACCCCTCCACTTT. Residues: CASSYSPNNNSPLHF.

CDR3 sequence (DNA): TGTGCCAGTAAACAGGGGGCAATCTCTGGGGCCAACGTCCTGACTTTC. Its protein product is CASKQGAISGANVLTF. V gene TRBV19 combines with J gene TRBJ2-6, with TRBD1 identical over 9 bases. The CDR3 totals 16 residues. Germline V lookup: CDR1 LNHDA, CDR2 SQIVND (reference sequence). V lost 7 bases, J lost 0 bases, and 4 bases stayed unmatched.

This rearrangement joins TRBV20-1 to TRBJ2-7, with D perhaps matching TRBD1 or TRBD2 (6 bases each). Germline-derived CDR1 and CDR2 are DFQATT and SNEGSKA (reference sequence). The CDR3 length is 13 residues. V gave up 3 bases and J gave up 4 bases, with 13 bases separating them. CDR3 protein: CSASGGLDYEQYF. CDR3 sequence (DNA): TGCAGTGCTAGTGGGGGGCTGGATTACGAGCAGTACTTC.

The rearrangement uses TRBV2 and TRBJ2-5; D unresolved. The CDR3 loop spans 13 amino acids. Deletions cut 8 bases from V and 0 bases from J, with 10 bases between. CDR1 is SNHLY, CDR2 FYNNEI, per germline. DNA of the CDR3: TGTGCCAGCCGGCGGCAGTACCAAGAGACCCAGTACTTC. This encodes CASRRQYQETQYF.

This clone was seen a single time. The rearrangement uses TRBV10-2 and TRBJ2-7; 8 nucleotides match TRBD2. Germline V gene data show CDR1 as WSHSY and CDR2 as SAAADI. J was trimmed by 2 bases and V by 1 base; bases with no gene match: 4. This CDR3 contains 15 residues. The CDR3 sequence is CASSELVTSAYEQYF. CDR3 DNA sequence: TGCGCCAGCAGTGAGTTAGTGACTAGCGCCTACGAGCAGTACTTC.

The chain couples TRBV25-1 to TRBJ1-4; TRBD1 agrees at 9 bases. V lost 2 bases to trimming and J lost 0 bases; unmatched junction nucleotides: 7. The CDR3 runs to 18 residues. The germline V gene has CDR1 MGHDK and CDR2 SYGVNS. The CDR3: CASSEEGQGLPTNEKLFF. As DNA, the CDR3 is TGTGCCAGCAGTGAAGAAGGACAGGGGCTCCCAACTAATGAAAAACTGTTTTTT.